The 28 T cell receptor beta chains listed next were all sequenced from one sample in a study of shared clonotypes between healthy human individuals. Here immunoSEQ multiplex PCR was the method, and the copy in TCRdb shows in-frame clones only, minus some. The sample has roughly 330,000 clones, about 74% seen once. Sequencing was carried out using memory CD4+ T cells sorted from blood. Subset given: CD45RA-negative fraction. The receptors shown here come from a man between 25 and 39 years old in good health.

This chain connects TRBV5-6 to TRBJ2-2, with 11 bases fitting TRBD2. CDR1 SGHDT and CDR2 YYEEEE come from the germline V gene. The V segment lost 0 bases and the J segment 4 bases; nucleotides outside the gene matches: 2. The CDR3 length is 16 residues. The CDR3 DNA reads as TGTGCCAGCAGCTTGGTTAGCGGGAGGGTCACCGGGGAGCTGTTTTTT. Its translation is CASSLVSGRVTGELFF.

This clone was observed at least ten times. This chain joins TRBV28 and TRBJ1-5; tentative D call: TRBD1 (5 bases). There are 14 residues in the CDR3. Germline CDR1 MDHEN, CDR2 SYDVKM. V lost 7 bases, J lost 6 bases, and 16 bases lay in between. The CDR3 DNA follows: TGTGCCAGCAATCGCGGAGGGGCCTCTCAGCCCCAGCATTTT. This gives the protein CASNRGGASQPQHF.

The chain combines TRBV11-3 with TRBJ2-3; TRBD1 aligns across 7 bases. The CDR3 extends over 13 amino acids. Germline CDR1 and CDR2: SGHNT and YENEEA. V trimming: 7 bases; J trimming: 4 bases; junction bases outside the gene matches: 5. The CDR3 DNA reads as TGTGCCAGCACGCGCAGGGGGTCAGATACGCAGTATTTT. Residues: CASTRRGSDTQYF.

The chain recombines TRBV29-1 with TRBJ2-5; 10 nucleotides match TRBD2. CDR1 and CDR2 from the germline V gene are SQVTM and ANQGSEA. This CDR3 has 14 residues. V lost 3 bases, J lost 4 bases, and 5 bases stayed unmatched. CDR3 DNA: TGCAGCGTTGACGGGCTAGCGGGAGTAGAGACCCAGTACTTC. This codes for CSVDGLAGVETQYF.

This clone was observed a single time. The V gene is TRBV30, the J gene TRBJ1-5; D may be TRBD1 (5 bases). V was trimmed by 5 bases and J by 9 bases, leaving 17 bases between them. CDR1 and CDR2 from the germline V gene are GTSNPN and SVGIG (reference sequence). CDR3 length: 13 residues. The CDR3 nucleotides read TGTGCCTGGGCCCGGGACTCCAGGGCGCCCCAGCATTTT. Protein product: CAWARDSRAPQHF. Drawing the rest from reference TRBV30 and TRBJ1-5, the complete variable domain is SQTIHQWPATLVQPVGSPLSLECTVEGTSNPNLYWYRQAAGRGLQLLFYSVGIGQISSEVPQNLSASRPQDRQFILSSKKLLLSDSGFYLCAWARDSRAPQHFGDGTRLSIL.

The V call is TRBV7-2, the J call TRBJ1-5; D remains ambiguous. Germline V gene lookup returns CDR1 SGHTA and CDR2 FQGNSA. The V end was cut by 0 bases, the J end by 4 bases, with 10 bases between. This CDR3 has 15 amino acids. The CDR3 here is CASSLAAVGNQPQHF. CDR3 DNA: TGTGCCAGCAGCTTAGCGGCAGTAGGAAATCAGCCCCAGCATTTT.

This clone is a singleton in its sample. This sequence joins TRBV7-3 and TRBJ2-7, with 10 bases identical to TRBD1. Trimming cost V 5 bases and J 3 bases; bases outside gene matches: 7. Germline V CDR1 and CDR2: SGHTA, FQGTGA. This CDR3 spans 15 amino acids. The CDR3 spells CASSKDRGPGYEQYF. For the CDR3, the DNA is TGTGCCAGCAGCAAAGACAGGGGGCCGGGCTACGAGCAGTACTTC.

The V gene is TRBV5-6, the J gene TRBJ1-5; a possible D gene is TRBD1 (5 bases). V was clipped by 0 bases and J by 3 bases, with 7 bases between them. The germline gives CDR1 SGHDT, CDR2 YYEEEE. The CDR3 consists of 14 residues. CDR3 loop: CASSLGQFNQPQHF. DNA for the CDR3: TGTGCCAGCAGCTTGGGACAGTTCAATCAGCCCCAGCATTTT. The entire variable domain, with the rest obtained from reference TRBV5-6 and TRBJ1-5, is as follows: DAGVTQSPTHLIKTRGQQVTLRCSPKSGHDTVSWYQQALGQGPQFIFQYYEEEERQRGNFPDRFSGHQFPNYSSELNVNALLLGDSALYLCASSLGQFNQPQHFGDGTRLSIL.

J is TRBJ2-1 and V is TRBV29-1, with D uncertain. The V gene lost 4 bases and the J gene lost 10 bases, with 14 bases spanning the gap. Looked up from germline, CDR1 is SQVTM and CDR2 is ANQGSEA. The CDR3 runs 12 residues. For the CDR3, the DNA is TGCAGCGTTGCCCCGACTCCGATGGAGCAGTTCTTC. Its translation: CSVAPTPMEQFF.

The V call is TRBV25-1, the J call TRBJ2-7, with 8 bases identical to TRBD2. The CDR3 runs to 14 residues. Germline CDR1 MGHDK, CDR2 SYGVNS. Trimming removed 6 bases from V and 5 bases from J; junction bases left unmatched: 9. The CDR3 DNA is TGTGCCAGCAGGACTAGCGAAAGGGGGGACGAGCAGTACTTC. It encodes CASRTSERGDEQYF.

This CDR3 is CASSWRGLQGTQYF. In DNA form, the CDR3 reads TGTGCCAGCAGTTGGCGGGGTCTTCAGGGGACCCAGTACTTC. The V gene is TRBV28, the J gene TRBJ2-5, with TRBD2 as a possible D gene (6 bases). This CDR3 region has 14 residues. Germline CDR1 is MDHEN and CDR2 is SYDVKM. V dropped 4 bases and J dropped 7 bases, with 16 bases sitting between them.

The chain links TRBV28 to TRBJ2-1, with a possible D match to TRBD2 (5 bases). CDR3 length: 12 amino acids. In germline, CDR1 is MDHEN, CDR2 SYDVKM. Trimming shortened V by 4 bases and J by 12 bases, and 13 bases separated the two germline ends. The DNA for the CDR3 is TGTGCCAGCAGTTCCCTTCTTGGAGGGCAGTTCTTC. Protein sequence: CASSSLLGGQFF. The complete variable domain, with remaining parts taken from reference TRBV28 and TRBJ2-1, reads DVKVTQSSRYLVKRTGEKVFLECVQDMDHENMFWYRQDPGLGLRLIYFSYDVKMKEKGDIPEGYSVSREKKERFSLILESASTNQTSMYLCASSSLLGGQFFGPGTRLTVL.

This chain connects TRBV18 to TRBJ1-3, with 7 nucleotides matching TRBD1. This CDR3 contains 16 residues. Germline CDR1 is KGHSH and CDR2 is LQKENI. After removal of 1 base from V and 3 bases from J, the junction contained 6 bases not matched to a gene. CDR3 DNA: TGTGCCAGCTCACCACGAGGGGGCTTTGGTGGAAACACCATATATTTT. It codes for CASSPRGGFGGNTIYF. The full variable domain, in which reference TRBV18 and TRBJ1-3 provide the parts outside the CDR3, is NAGVMQNPRHLVRRRGQEARLRCSPMKGHSHVYWYRQLPEEGLKFMVYLQKENIIDESGMPKERFSAEFPKEGPSILRIQQVVRGDSAAYFCASSPRGGFGGNTIYFGEGSWLTVV.

For this clone: A much larger clone differs from this one at a single base, so this may be a read error. The V gene is TRBV9, the J gene TRBJ1-3; weak D call: TRBD1 (5 bases). The CDR3 length is 14 residues. V shed 3 bases and J shed 0 bases, with 7 bases lying between them. CDR1 and CDR2 (germline): SGDLS, YYNGEE. The chain's CDR3 is CASSADSSGNTIYF. CDR3 nucleotides: TGTGCCAGCAGCGCCGACAGCTCTGGAAACACCATATATTTT.

This clone has more than one count but fewer than ten. This sample includes further DNA sequences coding for the same CDR3. The CDR3 region has the DNA TGTGCCAGCCAGGACAGGGCGGGGTATGGCTACACCTTC. As protein: CASQDRAGYGYTF. The V and J genes are TRBV7-2 and TRBJ1-2, with TRBD1 matching over 8 bases. The ends lost 8 bases at V and 5 bases at J; junction bases unmatched: 7. The CDR3 totals 13 residues. Germline V CDR1 and CDR2: SGHTA, FQGNSA.

This clone was recorded once. The V gene is TRBV7-9, the J gene TRBJ2-1; D is perhaps TRBD1 (5 bases). V lost 1 base and J 7 bases, leaving 14 bases between the germline ends. CDR1 and CDR2 (germline): SEHNR, FQNEAQ (reference sequence). The CDR3 runs 15 residues. This CDR3 is CASSLERAGWNEQFF. The CDR3 DNA is TGTGCCAGCAGCTTAGAAAGGGCAGGGTGGAATGAGCAGTTCTTC.

This clone was picked up many times. V and J are TRBV7-9 and TRBJ2-2; D remains unclear. V was pared by 5 bases and J by 6 bases, with 7 bases between. Germline values: CDR1 SEHNR, CDR2 FQNEAQ (reference sequence). This CDR3 contains 12 residues. The CDR3 region has the DNA TGTGCCAGCAGCCCAATGGCCGGGGAGCTGTTTTTT. It translates to CASSPMAGELFF. Combining the CDR3 with reference TRBV7-9 and TRBJ2-2 gives the whole variable domain DTGVSQNPRHKITKRGQNVTFRCDPISEHNRLYWYRQTLGQGPEFLTYFQNEAQLEKSRLLSDRFSAERPKGSFSTLEIQRTEQGDSAMYLCASSPMAGELFFGEGSRLTVL.

The chain has TRBV6-4 and TRBJ2-1; 8 bases match TRBD2. Germline values: CDR1 MRHNA, CDR2 SNTAGT. The length of the CDR3 is 13 residues. Trimming took 0 bases from V and 8 from J; bases not matched to a gene: 0. CDR3 region: CASSDSAGDEQFF. The CDR3 DNA reads as TGTGCCAGCAGTGACTCAGCGGGGGATGAGCAGTTCTTC.

This chain links TRBV27 with TRBJ1-1, with 7 nucleotides matching TRBD1. There are 13 residues in the CDR3. With V trimmed by 5 bases and J by 11 bases, 11 bases remained unmatched. Germline assignment: CDR1 MNHEY and CDR2 SMNVEV (reference sequence). The CDR3, as DNA: TGTGCCAGCAGTGGTCAGGGGGGGGGCGGCGCTTTCTTT. Amino acid sequence: CASSGQGGGGAFF.

The V call is TRBV10-3, the J call TRBJ1-4; 9 nucleotides line up with TRBD1. Germline loops: CDR1 ENHRY, CDR2 SYGVKD. The V segment lost 3 bases and the J segment 8 bases; nucleotides outside the gene matches: 7. The CDR3 has 15 amino acids. CDR3 coding DNA: TGTGCCATCAGTGATTTACAGGGGGCTGGCGAAAAACTGTTTTTT. Protein product: CAISDLQGAGEKLFF.

This chain links TRBV5-4 with TRBJ2-7; D is possibly TRBD1 or TRBD2 (5 bases each). Germline CDR1 and CDR2: SGHNT and YYREEE (reference sequence). This CDR3 spans 13 amino acids. Between the trimmed V and J ends, which lost 4 bases and 3 bases, there was a span of 11 bases. CDR3 nucleotides: TGTGCCAGCAGCACGGGACGGGACTACGAGCAGTACTTC. Its translation is CASSTGRDYEQYF.

The chain joins TRBV7-2 to TRBJ2-1; 8 positions agree with TRBD2. CDR1 is SGHTA, CDR2 FQGNSA, per germline. The CDR3 is made up of 15 amino acids. The trim removed 1 base at V and 1 base at J, leaving 0 bases unmatched. The CDR3 bases are TGTGCCAGCAGCTTAGTAGCGGGATCCTACAATGAGCAGTTCTTC. Protein product: CASSLVAGSYNEQFF.

The table lists this clone with many counts. The gene calls are TRBV4-2 and TRBJ2-7; D gene ambiguous. Germline V gene lookup returns CDR1 LGHNA and CDR2 YNFKEQ. Trimming pared 4 bases from V and 6 bases from J, leaving 13 bases between. The CDR3 is made up of 13 amino acids. The CDR3 is CASSPRPRGEQYF. Here the CDR3 DNA reads TGTGCCAGCAGCCCCCGACCTAGAGGCGAGCAGTACTTC.

This clone occurred once. The rearrangement joins TRBV5-4 to TRBJ2-5, with D perhaps TRBD1 (6 bases). V was cut by 0 bases and J by 1 base, with 13 bases left in between. This CDR3 has 16 amino acids. Germline CDR1 SGHNT, CDR2 YYREEE (reference sequence). The CDR3 sequence is CASSLDPGQIQETQYF. The CDR3 nucleotides read TGTGCCAGCAGCTTGGATCCAGGACAGATCCAAGAGACCCAGTACTTC.

This clone was seen a handful of times. The chain carries TRBV30 and TRBJ2-3; no definite D call. Germline loops: CDR1 GTSNPN, CDR2 SVGIG (reference sequence). The CDR3 sequence is 13 residues long. Trimming pared 2 bases from V and 0 bases from J, leaving 6 bases between. The CDR3 sequence: CAWSTRSTDTQYF. The CDR3 DNA reads TGTGCCTGGAGTACGCGTAGCACAGATACGCAGTATTTT. The whole variable domain, remainder taken from reference TRBV30 and TRBJ2-3, is SQTIHQWPATLVQPVGSPLSLECTVEGTSNPNLYWYRQAAGRGLQLLFYSVGIGQISSEVPQNLSASRPQDRQFILSSKKLLLSDSGFYLCAWSTRSTDTQYFGPGTRLTVL.

V is TRBV5-1 and J is TRBJ2-5, with 8 nucleotides matching TRBD1. The CDR3 runs 15 residues. Germline CDR1 SGHRS, CDR2 YFSETQ. The junction had 10 bases not matched to a gene; V was cut back by 4 bases and J by 5 bases. The CDR3 nucleotides are TGCGCCAGCAGCGGAGGACAGGGTTCTTCGGAGACCCAGTACTTC. It yields the protein CASSGGQGSSETQYF.

The chain carries TRBV5-1 and TRBJ1-5; D is possibly TRBD1 (5 bases). V lost 4 bases and J 5 bases, leaving 16 bases between the germline ends. There are 15 residues in the CDR3. The germline V gene encodes CDR1 SGHRS and CDR2 YFSETQ. The CDR3 region has the DNA TGCGCCAGCAGCCTTGAAGGGTTGGGGGATCAGCCCCAGCATTTT. Translating gives CASSLEGLGDQPQHF.

This clone occurred a few times. This chain links TRBV12-5 with TRBJ2-3; 9 nucleotides match TRBD2. With 2 bases clipped from V and 5 bases from J, the junction kept 8 bases outside the gene matches. There are 16 residues in the CDR3. Germline loops: CDR1 LGHNT, CDR2 FRNRAP. CDR3 DNA: TGTGCTAGTGGTTTGCTCGCGGGAGGGCCCGGAGATACGCAGTATTTT. Amino acids: CASGLLAGGPGDTQYF. Drawing the rest from reference TRBV12-5 and TRBJ2-3, the complete variable domain is DARVTQTPRHKVTEMGQEVTMRCQPILGHNTVFWYRQTMMQGLELLAYFRNRAPLDDSGMPKDRFSAEMPDATLATLKIQPSEPRDSAVYFCASGLLAGGPGDTQYFGPGTRLTVL.